One and the same sample provided the 28 T cell receptor beta chains below, sequenced in a study of T cell repertoires in cytomegalovirus infection (dated by TCRdb to the late 2010s). The reads were generated on an Illumina HiSeq 1500. TCRdb reran the public reads through fastp at Q25 and MiXCR, keeping productive beta chains. Each CDR3 protein appears once, grouped with its most common genes and DNA. The sample profile shows about 130,000 distinct CDR3 sequences; more than 25% of them were found once. The biggest ten clones account for roughly half of the sample. For these TCRs, the target antigens are not known. What this sample's treatment or condition label stands for: in vitro stimulation with specific CMV peptide epitopes to enrich CMV-specific T cells. This specimen was CD8+ T cells from cultured PBMCs, taken from culture after CMV antigen stimulation. The receptors were sampled from a human donor in good health (CMV status not recorded). Some clones in this sample may be carry-over from other donors' samples.

The rearrangement uses TRBV6-2 or TRBV6-3 and TRBJ2-1; D is uncertain. The CDR3 has 12 amino acids. Germline CDR1 reads MNHEY; CDR2 reads SVGEGT. CDR3 bases: TGTATGGTCAGGCAGTCCTACAATGAGCAGTTCTTC. Its translation: CMVRQSYNEQFF.

This clonotype turned up a few times. This chain joins TRBV7-9 and TRBJ2-7, with 8 bases fitting TRBD1. J was trimmed by 6 bases and V by 0 bases; bases with no gene match: 7. CDR1 and CDR2 from the germline V gene are SEHNR and FQNEAQ (reference sequence). This CDR3 has 15 amino acids. The DNA for the CDR3 is TGTGCCAGCAGCTTAGCTGACAGGGGTTCGGTCGAGCAGTACTTC. Translating it yields CASSLADRGSVEQYF.

This CDR3 is CASQDRMHTDTQYF. Here the CDR3 DNA reads TGTGCCAGCCAAGACAGGATGCACACAGATACGCAGTATTTT. This chain uses TRBV12-3 or TRBV12-4 with TRBJ2-3; D may be TRBD1 (6 bases). The CDR3 extends over 14 amino acids. V gave up 8 bases and J gave up 2 bases, with 14 bases separating them.

This sequence joins TRBV27 and TRBJ2-2; TRBD2 agrees at 12 bases. Germline assignment: CDR1 MNHEY and CDR2 SMNVEV (reference sequence). The V segment lost 6 bases and the J segment 0 bases; nucleotides outside the gene matches: 5. This CDR3 has 17 residues. Written as DNA, the CDR3 is TGTGCCAGCAGCTCTACTAGCGGGGGGTCGAACACCGGGGAGCTGTTTTTT. The encoded protein is CASSSTSGGSNTGELFF.

This clonotype was picked up a small number of times. In nucleotides, the CDR3 is TGTGCCAGTACCTACGGGGTCGCTGAAGCTTTCTTT. Translated: CASTYGVAEAFF. This rearrangement joins TRBV19 to TRBJ1-1; D is uncertain. CDR3 length: 12 residues. Germline V gene lookup returns CDR1 LNHDA and CDR2 SQIVND (reference sequence). V lost 7 bases and J 6 bases, leaving 12 bases between the germline ends.

This clonotype was detected only once. The chain links TRBV5-5 to TRBJ2-2, with TRBD2 matching over 8 bases. There are 16 residues in the CDR3. Trimming at V came to 3 bases and at J to 2 bases, leaving 6 bases not matched to a gene. CDR1 SGHKS and CDR2 YYEKEE come from the germline V gene (reference sequence). The CDR3 bases are TGTGCCAGCAGCTGGCCAGCGGGGGTAAACACCGGGGAGCTGTTTTTT. It translates to CASSWPAGVNTGELFF.

This CDR3 reads CASTTSGGRTEAFF. As DNA, the CDR3 is TGTGCCAGCACCACGTCCGGGGGGAGAACTGAAGCTTTCTTT. The chain employs TRBV28 and TRBJ1-1; D is possibly TRBD1 (5 bases). The germline V gene has CDR1 MDHEN and CDR2 SYDVKM. V dropped 7 bases and J dropped 5 bases, with 17 bases sitting between them. CDR3 length: 14 residues.

V gene TRBV4-1 combines with J gene TRBJ2-7; D unclear. The CDR3 is 12 residues long. The germline CDR1 and CDR2 sequences are MGHRA and YSYEKL. V was cut by 1 base and J by 7 bases, with 8 bases left in between. In DNA form, the CDR3 reads TGCGCCAGCAGCCAAGGAGGACGGGAGCAGTACTTC. It specifies CASSQGGREQYF.

This clonotype was seen a few times. The rearrangement links TRBV5-1 to TRBJ2-2; D is uncertain. This CDR3 contains 14 residues. Trimming pared 1 base from V and 1 base from J, leaving 5 bases between. Germline-derived CDR1 and CDR2 are SGHRS and YFSETQ. The CDR3 sequence: CASSLRRNTGELFF. As DNA, the CDR3 is TGCGCCAGCAGCTTGAGGCGGAACACCGGGGAGCTGTTTTTT.

The chain uses TRBV10-3 and TRBJ2-1; 11 bases are a match to TRBD1. Looked up from germline, CDR1 is ENHRY and CDR2 is SYGVKD. Trimming removed 7 bases from V and 5 bases from J; junction bases left unmatched: 16. The CDR3 totals 18 residues. The CDR3 nucleotides read TGTGCCATCACCTCGACGATATCCGGGACAGGGGGGGACAATGAGCAGTTCTTC. Translation: CAITSTISGTGGDNEQFF.

This clonotype has only a few counts. The rearrangement uses TRBV7-2 and TRBJ1-1; D remains unclear. This CDR3 is built from 9 residues. V was trimmed by 4 bases and J by 13 bases, leaving 7 bases between them. Germline-derived CDR1 and CDR2 are SGHTA and FQGNSA. The DNA of the CDR3 is TGTGCCAGCAGCTCGGGTGGTTTCTTT. The encoded protein is CASSSGGFF.

The genes are TRBV19 and TRBJ2-7; possible D gene TRBD1, 6 bases. Germline V gene sequence: CDR1 LNHDA, CDR2 SQIVND (reference sequence). Trimming took off 3 bases at V and 3 bases at J, with 12 bases between the two ends. This CDR3 has 14 residues. CDR3 sequence reads: CASSIYQGSYEQYF. CDR3 sequence (DNA): TGTGCCAGTAGTATCTACCAGGGGAGCTACGAGCAGTACTTC.

The chain links TRBV19 to TRBJ1-5; TRBD1 is a possible D gene (5 bases). The V end was cut by 10 bases, the J end by 5 bases, with 15 bases between. The CDR3 spans 13 residues. Germline V gives CDR1 LNHDA, CDR2 SQIVND (reference sequence). The CDR3 nucleotides read TGTGCCACCCATCAGGGTTACTATCAGCCCCAGCATTTT. Its protein product is CATHQGYYQPQHF. Using reference TRBV19 and TRBJ1-5 for the parts outside the CDR3, the full variable domain is DGGITQSPKYLFRKEGQNVTLSCEQNLNHDAMYWYRQDPGQGLRLIYYSQIVNDFQKGDIAEGYSVSREKKESFPLTVTSAQKNPTAFYLCATHQGYYQPQHFGDGTRLSIL.

This clonotype has more than one count but fewer than ten. V gene TRBV7-6 combines with J gene TRBJ2-1, with TRBD1 matching 8 bases. The CDR3 consists of 16 residues. Trimming at V came to 5 bases and at J to 6 bases, leaving 12 bases not matched to a gene. CDR1 is SGHVS, CDR2 FNYEAQ, per germline. In DNA, the CDR3 is TGTGCCAGCAGCGGTCTGGGACAGGACCCTCGCAATGAGCAGTTCTTC. This codes for CASSGLGQDPRNEQFF.

The chain has TRBV7-9 and TRBJ1-6; 9 bases map to TRBD1. The CDR3 length is 14 residues. Losses at the gene ends were 3 bases for V and 10 bases for J; bases not matched to a gene: 4. In germline, CDR1 is SEHNR, CDR2 FQNEAQ (reference sequence). The chain's CDR3 is CASSFWTGDSPLHF. The CDR3 nucleotides are TGTGCCAGCAGCTTTTGGACAGGGGACTCACCCCTCCACTTT.

In this sample, this clonotype turned up a few times. The V call is TRBV9, the J call TRBJ2-7, with TRBD1 matching over 11 bases. Germline values: CDR1 SGDLS, CDR2 YYNGEE. J was trimmed by 5 bases and V by 4 bases; bases with no gene match: 5. There are 14 residues in the CDR3. The CDR3 spells CASSPRTGGHEQYF. The CDR3 nucleotides read TGTGCCAGCAGCCCAAGGACAGGGGGCCACGAGCAGTACTTC.

As concerns this clonotype: A much larger clone differs by one base, so this may be a read error. The gene calls are TRBV28 and TRBJ1-1, with D possibly matching TRBD1 (5 bases). There are 12 residues in the CDR3. Germline V gives CDR1 MDHEN, CDR2 SYDVKM. V was pared by 7 bases and J by 6 bases, with 12 bases between. This CDR3 is CASTLWGSEAFF. The DNA of the CDR3 is TGTGCCAGCACTCTCTGGGGGTCTGAAGCTTTCTTT.

The rearrangement joins TRBV7-9 to TRBJ1-1; D is uncertain. The CDR3 totals 13 residues. V lost 2 bases to trimming and J lost 4 bases, with 8 bases between them. Germline assignment: CDR1 SEHNR and CDR2 FQNEAQ (reference sequence). CDR3 DNA: TGTGCCAGCAGCTTAATGTCGTCCACTGAAGCTTTCTTT. This codes for CASSLMSSTEAFF.

This clonotype appeared many times. The CDR3 bases are TGTGCCAGCAGTGATTGGGTGGGCAATGAGCAGTTCTTC. Residues: CASSDWVGNEQFF. The V call is TRBV6-1, the J call TRBJ2-1; D uncertain. V gave up 3 bases and J gave up 6 bases, with 9 bases separating them. The germline V gene encodes CDR1 MNHNS and CDR2 SASEGT. This CDR3 is built from 13 residues.

CDR3 nucleotides: TGTGCCAGTAGCACCGGGACATCTGGCTACACCTTC. It encodes CASSTGTSGYTF. The chain employs TRBV19 and TRBJ1-2; D is perhaps TRBD1 (6 bases). In germline, CDR1 is LNHDA, CDR2 SQIVND (reference sequence). This CDR3 spans 12 amino acids. Trimming pared 6 bases from V and 7 bases from J, leaving 12 bases between.

The DNA for the CDR3 is TGTGCCAGCAGCTCTGCTTTGAACGAGCAGTACTTC. It encodes CASSSALNEQYF. V and J are TRBV7-6 and TRBJ2-7; D is unclear. Trimming cost V 4 bases and J 5 bases, with 9 bases left between them. Germline assignment: CDR1 SGHVS and CDR2 FNYEAQ. This CDR3 region has 12 residues.

There are a few counts of this clonotype. The chain is built from TRBV12-3 or TRBV12-4 and TRBJ2-1, with TRBD1 matching 7 bases. The V and J ends lost 5 bases and 8 bases, in that order; junction bases with no gene match: 6. CDR3 length: 13 residues. CDR3 region: CASSQGVIDEQFF. The CDR3 DNA reads TGTGCCAGCAGTCAGGGGGTGATCGATGAGCAGTTCTTC.

The V gene is TRBV19, the J gene TRBJ1-3, with D uncertain. The CDR3 is 14 amino acids. V lost 7 bases to trimming and J lost 0 bases, with 10 bases between them. CDR1 is LNHDA, CDR2 SQIVND, per germline (reference sequence). The CDR3 bases are TGTGCCAGTAATGACGTACTCTCTGGAAACACCATATATTTT. Encoded protein: CASNDVLSGNTIYF.

The J gene is TRBJ1-1, the V gene TRBV2, with D hard to call. The CDR3 covers 14 residues. Germline values: CDR1 SNHLY, CDR2 FYNNEI. Trimming left V 4 bases short and J 1 base short, with 10 bases between. The CDR3 region is CASSAVQPNTEAFF. DNA for the CDR3: TGTGCCAGCAGTGCTGTGCAACCGAACACTGAAGCTTTCTTT.

V gene TRBV12-3 or TRBV12-4 combines with J gene TRBJ2-2, with a weak D call TRBD2 (6 bases). This CDR3 region has 14 residues. The germline V and J ends were trimmed by 6 bases and 7 bases, with 15 bases remaining between them. The CDR3 protein is CASSAVRGDGELFF. CDR3 in DNA: TGTGCCAGCAGCGCCGTGCGGGGAGACGGGGAGCTGTTTTTT.

This clonotype was counted a few times. The rearrangement links TRBV12-3 or TRBV12-4 to TRBJ1-5; D gene ambiguous. The CDR3 is made up of 13 amino acids. V lost 2 bases to trimming and J lost 3 bases, with 5 bases between them. This CDR3 reads CASSLTDNQPQHF. CDR3 sequence (DNA): TGTGCCAGCAGTTTAACAGACAATCAGCCCCAGCATTTT.

This clonotype came up a few times. J is TRBJ1-2 and V is TRBV29-1, with no clear D. The CDR3 has 13 residues. V lost 0 bases to trimming and J lost 7 bases, with 12 bases between them. Germline V gene lookup returns CDR1 SQVTM and CDR2 ANQGSEA. The CDR3 is CSVEDLQIPGYTF. For the CDR3, the DNA is TGCAGCGTTGAAGATCTACAGATCCCTGGCTACACCTTC.

The genes are TRBV27 and TRBJ2-3, with TRBD1 matching over 7 bases. This CDR3 contains 13 residues. CDR1 MNHEY and CDR2 SMNVEV come from the germline V gene (reference sequence). J was trimmed by 3 bases and V by 9 bases; bases with no gene match: 6. The CDR3 spells CASEGRGTDTQYF. CDR3 bases: TGTGCCAGTGAGGGCAGGGGGACAGATACGCAGTATTTT.